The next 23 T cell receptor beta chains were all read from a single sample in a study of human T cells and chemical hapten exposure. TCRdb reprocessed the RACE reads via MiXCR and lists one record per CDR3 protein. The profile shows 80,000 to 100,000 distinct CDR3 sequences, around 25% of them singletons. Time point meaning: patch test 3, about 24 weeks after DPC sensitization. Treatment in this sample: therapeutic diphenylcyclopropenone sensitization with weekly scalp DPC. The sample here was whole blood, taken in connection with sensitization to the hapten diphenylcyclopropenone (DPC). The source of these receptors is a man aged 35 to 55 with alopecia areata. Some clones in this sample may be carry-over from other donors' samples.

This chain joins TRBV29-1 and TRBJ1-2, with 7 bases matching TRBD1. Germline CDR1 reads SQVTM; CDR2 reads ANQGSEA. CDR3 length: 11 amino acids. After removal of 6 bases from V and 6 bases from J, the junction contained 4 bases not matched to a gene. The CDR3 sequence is CSVATGDGYTF. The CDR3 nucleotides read TGCAGCGTGGCAACAGGGGATGGCTACACCTTC.

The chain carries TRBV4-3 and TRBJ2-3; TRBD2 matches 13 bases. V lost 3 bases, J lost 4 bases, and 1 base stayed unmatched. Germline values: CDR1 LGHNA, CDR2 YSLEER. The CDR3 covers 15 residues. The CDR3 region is CASSQGTSGADTQYF. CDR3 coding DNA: TGCGCCAGCAGCCAGGGGACTAGCGGGGCAGATACGCAGTATTTT.

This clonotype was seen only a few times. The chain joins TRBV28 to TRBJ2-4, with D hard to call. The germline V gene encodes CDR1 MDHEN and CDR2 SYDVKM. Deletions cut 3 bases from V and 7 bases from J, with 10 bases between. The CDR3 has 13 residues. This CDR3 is CASSLGSPNIQYF. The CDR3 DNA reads TGTGCCAGCAGTTTGGGGTCGCCGAACATTCAGTACTTC.

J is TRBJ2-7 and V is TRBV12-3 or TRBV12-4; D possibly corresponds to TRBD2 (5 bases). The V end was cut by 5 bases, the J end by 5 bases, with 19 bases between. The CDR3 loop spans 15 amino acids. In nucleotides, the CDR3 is TGTGCCAGCAGTCCCCGGAGGCGAGCCGCGGACGAGCAGTACTTC. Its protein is CASSPRRRAADEQYF.

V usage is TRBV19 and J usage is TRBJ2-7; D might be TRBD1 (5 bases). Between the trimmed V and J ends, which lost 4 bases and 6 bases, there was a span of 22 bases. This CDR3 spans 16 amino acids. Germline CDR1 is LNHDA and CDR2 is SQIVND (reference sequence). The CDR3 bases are TGTGCCAGTAGTACGAGACAGCCGGATACGGTAGGCGAGCAGTACTTC. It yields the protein CASSTRQPDTVGEQYF. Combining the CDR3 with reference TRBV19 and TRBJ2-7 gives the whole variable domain DGGITQSPKYLFRKEGQNVTLSCEQNLNHDAMYWYRQDPGQGLRLIYYSQIVNDFQKGDIAEGYSVSREKKESFPLTVTSAQKNPTAFYLCASSTRQPDTVGEQYFGPGTRLTVT.

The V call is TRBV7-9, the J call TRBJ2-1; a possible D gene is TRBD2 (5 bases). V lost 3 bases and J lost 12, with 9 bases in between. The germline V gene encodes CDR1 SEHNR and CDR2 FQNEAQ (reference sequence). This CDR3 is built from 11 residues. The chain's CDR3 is CASSFLEGQFF. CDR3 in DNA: TGTGCCAGCAGCTTTCTAGAGGGGCAGTTCTTC.

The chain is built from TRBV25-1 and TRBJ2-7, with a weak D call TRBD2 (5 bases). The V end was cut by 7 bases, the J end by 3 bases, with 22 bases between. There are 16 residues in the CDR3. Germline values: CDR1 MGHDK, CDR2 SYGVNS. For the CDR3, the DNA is TGTGCCAGCATCGGAAGAAGGGCCGACGGGGACTACGAGCAGTACTTC. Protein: CASIGRRADGDYEQYF.

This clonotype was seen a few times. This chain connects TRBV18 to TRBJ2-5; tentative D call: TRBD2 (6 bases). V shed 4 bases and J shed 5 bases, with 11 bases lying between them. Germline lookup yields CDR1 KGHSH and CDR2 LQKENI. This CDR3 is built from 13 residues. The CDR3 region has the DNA TGTGCCAGCTCACTCCGGGGGAGCGAGACCCAGTACTTC. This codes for CASSLRGSETQYF.

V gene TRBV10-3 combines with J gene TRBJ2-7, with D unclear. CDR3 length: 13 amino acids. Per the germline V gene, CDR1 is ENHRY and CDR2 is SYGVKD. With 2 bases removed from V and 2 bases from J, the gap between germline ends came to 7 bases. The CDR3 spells CAISEGGTYEQYF. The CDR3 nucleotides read TGTGCCATCAGTGAGGGCGGTACCTACGAGCAGTACTTC.

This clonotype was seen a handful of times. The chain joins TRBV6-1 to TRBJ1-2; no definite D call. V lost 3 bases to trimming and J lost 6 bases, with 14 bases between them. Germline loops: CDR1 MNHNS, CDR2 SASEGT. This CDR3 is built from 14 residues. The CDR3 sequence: CASSDYGLANGYTF. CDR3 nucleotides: TGTGCCAGCAGTGATTACGGACTTGCTAATGGCTACACCTTC.

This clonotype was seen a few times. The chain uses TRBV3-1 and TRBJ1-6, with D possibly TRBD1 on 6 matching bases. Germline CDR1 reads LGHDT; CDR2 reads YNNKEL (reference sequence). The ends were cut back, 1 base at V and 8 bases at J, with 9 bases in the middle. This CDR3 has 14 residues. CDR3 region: CASSQVTGYSPLHF. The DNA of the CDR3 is TGTGCCAGCAGCCAAGTAACAGGGTATTCACCCCTCCACTTT.

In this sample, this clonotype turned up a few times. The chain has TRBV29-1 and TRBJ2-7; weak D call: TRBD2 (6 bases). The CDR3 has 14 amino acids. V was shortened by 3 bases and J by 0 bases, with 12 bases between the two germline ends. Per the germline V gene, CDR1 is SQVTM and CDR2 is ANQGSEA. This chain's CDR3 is CSVEGGKDSYEQYF. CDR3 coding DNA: TGCAGCGTTGAGGGGGGAAAAGACTCCTACGAGCAGTACTTC.

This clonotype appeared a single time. CDR3 nucleotides: TGTGCCAGCAGCTTGGGGGTTGCGAATTCACCCCTCCACTTT. Its translation is CASSLGVANSPLHF. The chain links TRBV11-2 to TRBJ1-6; weak D call: TRBD1 (5 bases). CDR3 length: 14 residues. Germline-derived CDR1 and CDR2 are SGHAT and FQNNGV. Trimming cost V 3 bases and J 7 bases, with 10 bases left between them.

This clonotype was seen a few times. CDR3 sequence (DNA): TGTGCCAGCAGCGTAGCCGGGGCAACTAATGAAAAACTGTTTTTT. Protein product: CASSVAGATNEKLFF. The rearrangement links TRBV9 to TRBJ1-4; D is uncertain. The CDR3 contains 15 residues. V lost 0 bases to trimming and J lost 0 bases, with 6 bases between them. Per germline, CDR1 SGDLS and CDR2 YYNGEE.

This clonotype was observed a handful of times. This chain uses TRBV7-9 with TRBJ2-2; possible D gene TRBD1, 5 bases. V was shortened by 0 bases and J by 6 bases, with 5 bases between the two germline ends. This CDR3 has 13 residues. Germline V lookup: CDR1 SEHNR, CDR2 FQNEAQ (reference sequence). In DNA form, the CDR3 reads TGTGCCAGCAGCTTAGCAGGGGCCGGGGAGCTGTTTTTT. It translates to CASSLAGAGELFF.

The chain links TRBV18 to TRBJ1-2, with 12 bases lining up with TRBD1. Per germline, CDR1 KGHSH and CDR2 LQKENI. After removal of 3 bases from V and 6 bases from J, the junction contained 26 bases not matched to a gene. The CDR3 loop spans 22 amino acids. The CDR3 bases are TGTGCCAGCTCACCTTTGCCGGGACAGGGGGCGGCTGACACACTACGGACACATGGCTACACCTTC. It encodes CASSPLPGQGAADTLRTHGYTF. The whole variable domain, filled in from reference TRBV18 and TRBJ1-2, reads NAGVMQNPRHLVRRRGQEARLRCSPMKGHSHVYWYRQLPEEGLKFMVYLQKENIIDESGMPKERFSAEFPKEGPSILRIQQVVRGDSAAYFCASSPLPGQGAADTLRTHGYTFGSGTRLTVV.

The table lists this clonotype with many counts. CDR3 bases: TGCGCCAGCAGTGAGTCTTTCGGGAGGGACACAGATACGCAGTATTTT. Amino acid sequence: CASSESFGRDTDTQYF. The V gene is TRBV10-1, the J gene TRBJ2-3, with TRBD2 matching over 8 bases. Germline-derived CDR1 and CDR2 are WNHNN and SYGVQD (reference sequence). Trimming took 0 bases from V and 2 from J; bases not matched to a gene: 4. The CDR3 has 16 amino acids.

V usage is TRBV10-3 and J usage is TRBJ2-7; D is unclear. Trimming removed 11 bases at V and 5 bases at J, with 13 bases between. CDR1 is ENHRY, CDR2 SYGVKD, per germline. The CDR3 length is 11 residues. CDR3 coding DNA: TGTGCCGTCCTAGTTTTCCACGAGCAGTACTTC. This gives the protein CAVLVFHEQYF.

The CDR3 coding sequence is TGTGCCAGCACCCTAGAGGGACTAGCCCACAATGAGCAGTTCTTC. Protein sequence: CASTLEGLAHNEQFF. The chain employs TRBV6-6 and TRBJ2-1; 9 nucleotides agree with TRBD2. The CDR3 covers 15 residues. Germline values: CDR1 MNHNY, CDR2 SVGAGI (reference sequence). V lost 7 bases to trimming and J lost 5 bases; unmatched junction nucleotides: 9.

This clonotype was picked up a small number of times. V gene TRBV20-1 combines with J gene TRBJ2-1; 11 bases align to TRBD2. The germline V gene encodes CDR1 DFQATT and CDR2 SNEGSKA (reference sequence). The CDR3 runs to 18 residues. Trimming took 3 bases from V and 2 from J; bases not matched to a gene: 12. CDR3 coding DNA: TGCAGTGCTAGTACCCGGATAGCGGGAGGGAGAACCTACAATGAGCAGTTCTTC. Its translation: CSASTRIAGGRTYNEQFF.

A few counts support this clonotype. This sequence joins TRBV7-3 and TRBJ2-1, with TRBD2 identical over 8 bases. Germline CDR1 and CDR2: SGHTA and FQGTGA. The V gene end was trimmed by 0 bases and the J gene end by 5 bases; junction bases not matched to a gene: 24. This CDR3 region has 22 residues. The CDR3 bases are TGTGCCAGCAGCTTAACGGCCGCCGCGGGGGGAAGAACAACGATATCGAACAATGAGCAGTTCTTC. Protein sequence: CASSLTAAAGGRTTISNNEQFF.

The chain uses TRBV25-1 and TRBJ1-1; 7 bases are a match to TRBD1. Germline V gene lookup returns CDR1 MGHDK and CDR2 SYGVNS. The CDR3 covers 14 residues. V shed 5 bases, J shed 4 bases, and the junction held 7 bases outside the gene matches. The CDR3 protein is CASSSRQGTTEAFF. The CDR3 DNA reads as TGTGCCAGCAGTTCTCGACAGGGAACCACTGAAGCTTTCTTT.

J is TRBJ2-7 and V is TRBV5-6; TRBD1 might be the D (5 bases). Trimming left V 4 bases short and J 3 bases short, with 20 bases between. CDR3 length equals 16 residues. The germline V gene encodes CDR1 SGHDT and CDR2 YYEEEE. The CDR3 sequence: CASSPFRTTVLYEQYF. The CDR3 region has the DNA TGTGCCAGCAGCCCCTTCAGGACGACAGTCCTCTACGAGCAGTACTTC.